These T cell receptor beta chains were read from a single sample in a study of blood T cell repertoires in COVID-19. Clones were sequenced by immunoSEQ multiplex PCR, and TCRdb holds only the in-frame ones, with some missing. Counted here are some 130,000 clones, around 82% occurring once; the ten biggest clones make up 12%. The sequencing sample was made of peripheral blood. The receptors shown here come from a woman aged 25 to 39 who had recovered from COVID-19. CDR3s include the opening cysteine and the closing phenylalanine or tryptophan. A D gene is named only where the DNA matches it firmly. Clone size, where shown, is once, few, many, or a class for clones that have expanded.

TRBJ2-1	TRBD2	TRBV6-1	many	CASSDGAGGPREQFF	TGTGCCAGCAGTGATGGAGCGGGGGGGCCTCGGGAGCAGTTCTTC
TRBJ2-3	NA	TRBV25-1	NA	CATHSDRSTDTQYF	TGTGCCACCCACTCGGACAGAAGCACAGATACGCAGTATTTT
TRBJ2-7	NA	TRBV11-3	NA	CASSLDPYEQYF	TGTGCCAGCAGCTTAGATCCGTACGAGCAGTACTTC
TRBJ1-1	NA	TRBV2	NA	CASVNDLQTNTEAFF	TGTGCCAGCGTGAACGATTTACAAACGAACACTGAAGCTTTCTTT
TRBJ1-5	NA	TRBV9	NA	CASSATGSANQPQHF	TGTGCCAGCAGCGCAACAGGGTCAGCCAATCAGCCCCAGCATTTT
TRBJ2-7	TRBD2	TRBV10-1	NA	CASSGSGRAQDEQYF	TGCGCCAGCAGTGGTAGCGGGAGGGCCCAGGACGAGCAGTACTTC
TRBJ1-5	TRBD1	TRBV5-1	NA	CASSVGTGGSQPQHF	TGCGCCAGCAGCGTCGGGACAGGGGGTAGTCAGCCCCAGCATTTT
TRBJ2-7	TRBD1	TRBV5-1	NA	CASSYDRASYEQYF	TGCGCCAGCAGCTATGACAGGGCCTCCTACGAGCAGTACTTC
TRBJ1-1	TRBD1	TRBV4-1	NA	CASSQTGGRGEAFF	TGCGCCAGCAGCCAAACAGGGGGAAGAGGAGAAGCTTTCTTT
TRBJ2-1	TRBD2	TRBV11-2	few	CASSLGLAGGSGPFF	TGTGCCAGCAGCTTAGGACTAGCGGGGGGGTCCGGGCCCTTCTTC
TRBJ1-1	NA	TRBV29-1	NA	CSVAGQGWTEAFF	TGCAGCGTTGCTGGGCAGGGGTGGACTGAAGCTTTCTTT
TRBJ2-5	NA	TRBV5-5	NA	CASSLGDAVEETQYF	TGTGCCAGCAGCCTAGGAGACGCGGTCGAAGAGACCCAGTACTTC
TRBJ2-5	TRBD2	TRBV20-1	NA	CSASTTGGLQETQYF	TGCAGTGCTAGTACTACGGGAGGTCTACAAGAGACCCAGTACTTC
TRBJ1-2	NA	TRBV27	NA	CASSSGFGEYGYTF	TGTGCCAGCAGTTCGGGGTTCGGGGAGTATGGCTACACCTTC
TRBJ1-5	NA	TRBV5-8	NA	CASSRGLASNQPQHF	TGTGCCAGCAGCCGAGGACTGGCTAGCAATCAGCCCCAGCATTTT
TRBJ2-5	NA	TRBV18	few	CASSSYQETQYF	TGTGCCAGCTCGTCGTACCAAGAGACCCAGTACTTC